Described below is a single T cell receptor (beta chain) sequence and its context. Its antigen is not known. Assay: immunoSEQ multiplex PCR; the TCRdb copy retains only in-frame clones and omits some. The sample yields roughly 180,000 clones, roughly 94% seen once. The sample is drawn from a study of T cell responses to AZD1222 COVID-19 vaccine. Study-level findings and limits: Nearly half of spike-specific TCRs reportedly go after variant regions that carry no mutations.

The CDR3 is 16 amino acids. Germline trimming cut 3 bases from V and 6 bases from J; bases unmatched to any gene: 11. Germline V gene sequence: CDR1 LNHNV, CDR2 YYDKDF (reference sequence). The starting material was peripheral blood, obtained on day 0 of AZD1222 vaccination. The chain recombines TRBV15 with TRBJ2-7; 10 positions match TRBD2. The TCR originated in an adult in good health. CDR3 sequence (DNA): TGTGCCACCAGCAGGGGGCTAGCGGGAGATCTACGCGAGCAGTACTTC. The encoded protein is CATSRGLAGDLREQYF.